This is a list of T cell receptor beta chains from one sample in a study of blood T cell repertoires in COVID-19. Profiling relied on immunoSEQ multiplex PCR, and the TCRdb table lists in-frame clones only, not all of them. The sample records about 300,000 clones, roughly 90% being singletons. What was sequenced was peripheral blood. Receptors originate from a man aged 18 to 29 with active or convalescent COVID-19. The CDR3 runs from the conserved cysteine through the conserved F or W. The D gene is left open where the match is weak. The listing skips clone size in some rows; elsewhere it reads once, few, many or a size class.

>TRBD1|TRBV27|.|TRBJ1-5
CASIRTGLRNQPQHF
TGTGCCAGCATACGGACAGGGCTTCGCAATCAGCCCCAGCATTTT
>TRBD1|TRBV6-1|.|TRBJ2-1
CASSGRQGKSYNEQFF
TGTGCCAGCAGTGGTCGACAGGGGAAGTCCTACAATGAGCAGTTCTTC
>.|TRBV15|.|TRBJ1-1
CATSSRGGTEAFF
TGTGCCACCAGCAGTCGGGGGGGGACTGAAGCTTTCTTT
>.|TRBV4-1|few|TRBJ2-7
CASSQFTGSNEQYF
TGCGCCAGCAGCCAATTTACAGGGTCCAACGAGCAGTACTTC
>.|TRBV29-1|few|TRBJ1-1
CSVADGAPYLGTEAFF
TGCAGCGTTGCCGATGGGGCCCCATATCTGGGCACTGAAGCTTTCTTT
>.|TRBV27|.|TRBJ2-1
CASSLSRTSFEQFF
TGTGCCAGCAGTTTATCACGAACTAGCTTCGAGCAGTTCTTC
>TRBD1|TRBV4-1|.|TRBJ2-5
CASSQAAGGIEETQYF
TGCGCCAGCAGCCAAGCGGCAGGGGGCATCGAAGAGACCCAGTACTTC
>TRBD1|TRBV9|.|TRBJ1-4
CASSVGTGGEKLFF
TGTGCCAGCAGCGTTGGGACAGGAGGTGAAAAACTGTTTTTT
>.|TRBV6-1|many|TRBJ2-7
CASSESQEPTYEQYF
TGTGCCAGCAGTGAAAGCCAGGAACCCACCTACGAGCAGTACTTC
>.|TRBV20-1|.|TRBJ1-1
CSAQKRVAFF
TGCAGTGCTCAAAAAAGAGTGGCTTTCTTT